This T cell receptor beta chain was captured by sequencing in a study of shared clonotypes between healthy human individuals. V shed 5 bases, J shed 0 bases, and the junction held 5 bases outside the gene matches. This CDR3 region has 15 residues. Looked up from germline, CDR1 is LGHNA and CDR2 is YSLEER. This clone was picked up a small number of times. Some clones are missing from TCRdb's copy, which holds only in-frame ones; the method was immunoSEQ multiplex PCR. The table lists approximately 330,000 clones, around four fifths of them singletons. Sequencing used memory CD4+ T cells sorted from blood. Described subset: CD45RA-negative fraction. This chain connects TRBV4-3 to TRBJ2-5; 8 bases are shared with TRBD1. This receptor was obtained from a man in his thirties or forties in good health. The DNA for the CDR3 is TGCGCCAGCAGCTCCGGACAGGGCGACCAAGAGACCCAGTACTTC. It codes for CASSSGQGDQETQYF.